Sequencing of this TCR beta chain was carried out in a study of blood T cell repertoires in COVID-19. The protocol was immunoSEQ multiplex PCR, while the TCRdb copy is restricted to in-frame clones and leaves out a portion. The sample has roughly 250,000 clones; approximately 90% are singletons. Trimming removed 0 bases from V and 2 bases from J, with 21 bases in between. The V gene's germline CDR1 is LGHDT and CDR2 YNNKEL (reference sequence). The CDR3 spans 19 residues. The sequence derives from a woman between 35 and 50 years old with acute or convalescent COVID-19. The sequenced sample was peripheral blood. The chain joins TRBV3-1 (or the pseudogene TRBV3-2) to TRBJ2-3, with TRBD2 as a possible D gene (5 bases). The CDR3 DNA reads TGTGCCAGCAGCCAAGATTCCCGCCGCGGGCGGAAGATCACAGATACGCAGTATTTT. It codes for CASSQDSRRGRKITDTQYF.